This T cell receptor (beta chain) was recorded in a study of PD-L1 blockade in urothelial cancer. For the study at large: Administration of atezolizumab to patients began in about 2014, at 1,200 mg intravenously every 3 weeks.

A remark on this clone: Its antigen is not known.

Noted time point: pretreatment peripheral blood. A total of 1 to 8 samples per patient were collected pretreatment and on-treatment. The CDR3 is 13 residues long. The trim removed 7 bases at V and 6 bases at J, leaving 9 bases unmatched. The germline gives CDR1 SGHRS, CDR2 YFSETQ. Profiled with immunoSEQ multiplex PCR; TCRdb holds only in-frame clones, not every one. The data show 50,000 to 70,000 clones, about 81% seen once. Findings and limits, study-wide: In blood sampled pretreatment, TCR clonality below the median predicted better survival.

This specimen was PBMCs, taken around atezolizumab (anti-PD-L1) treatment. The sequence derives from a man aged 65 to 79 with urothelial cancer. This chain connects TRBV5-1 to TRBJ2-7, with 8 bases lining up with TRBD1. CDR3 sequence: CASRRGPTSEQYF. The CDR3 coding sequence is TGCGCCAGCCGCAGGGGGCCGACGAGCGAGCAGTACTTC.